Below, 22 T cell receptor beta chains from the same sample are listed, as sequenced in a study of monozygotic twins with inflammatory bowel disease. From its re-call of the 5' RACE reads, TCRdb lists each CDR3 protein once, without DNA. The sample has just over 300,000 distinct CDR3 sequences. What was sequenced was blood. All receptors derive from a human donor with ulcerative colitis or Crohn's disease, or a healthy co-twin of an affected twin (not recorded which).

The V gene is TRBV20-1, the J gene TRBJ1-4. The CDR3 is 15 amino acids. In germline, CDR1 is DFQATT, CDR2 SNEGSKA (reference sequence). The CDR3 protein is CSGVQSVAGNEKLFF.

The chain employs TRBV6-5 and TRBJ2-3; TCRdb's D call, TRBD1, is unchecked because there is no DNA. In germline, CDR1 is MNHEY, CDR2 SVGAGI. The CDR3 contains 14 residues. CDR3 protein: CASSYSRAEDTQYF.

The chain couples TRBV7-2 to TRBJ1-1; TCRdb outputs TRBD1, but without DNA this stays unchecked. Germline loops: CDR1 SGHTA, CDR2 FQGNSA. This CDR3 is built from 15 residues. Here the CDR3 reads CASSLHRGGGSEAFF.

The CDR3 reads CASSGTGPEQYF. The chain uses TRBV10-1 and TRBJ2-7; with no DNA, the TCRdb D assignment of TRBD1 cannot be verified. CDR1 and CDR2 from the germline V gene are WNHNN and SYGVQD (reference sequence). The CDR3 loop spans 12 amino acids.

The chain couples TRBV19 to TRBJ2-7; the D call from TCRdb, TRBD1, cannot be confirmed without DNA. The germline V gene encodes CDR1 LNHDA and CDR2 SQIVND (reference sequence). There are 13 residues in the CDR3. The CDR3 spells CASSKGHLYEQYF.

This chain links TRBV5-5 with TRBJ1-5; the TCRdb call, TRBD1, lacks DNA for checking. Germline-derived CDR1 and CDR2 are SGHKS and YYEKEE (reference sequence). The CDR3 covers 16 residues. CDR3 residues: CASSPTTDRVGQPQHF.

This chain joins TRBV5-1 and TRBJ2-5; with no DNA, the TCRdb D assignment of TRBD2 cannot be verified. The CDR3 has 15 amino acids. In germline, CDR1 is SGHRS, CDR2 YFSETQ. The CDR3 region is CASSLVSGGKETQYF.

This CDR3 reads CASSLGPNGGASQLAKNIQYF. The J gene is TRBJ2-4, the V gene TRBV7-2; TCRdb names TRBD2, which stays unverified in the absence of DNA. Germline CDR1 is SGHTA and CDR2 is FQGNSA. This CDR3 contains 21 residues.

The CDR3 loop reads CASEGDTEAFF. V is TRBV28 and J is TRBJ1-1. CDR1 is MDHEN and CDR2 is SYDVKM in the germline V gene. CDR3 length: 11 amino acids.

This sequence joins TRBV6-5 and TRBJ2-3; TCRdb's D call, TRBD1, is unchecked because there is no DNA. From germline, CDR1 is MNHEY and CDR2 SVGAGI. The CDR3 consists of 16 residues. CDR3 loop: CASSSPHRGSTDTQYF.

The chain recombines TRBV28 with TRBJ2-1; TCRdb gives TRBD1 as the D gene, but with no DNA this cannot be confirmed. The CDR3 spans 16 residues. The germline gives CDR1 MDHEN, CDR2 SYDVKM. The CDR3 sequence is CASTKKGLLAYNEQFF.

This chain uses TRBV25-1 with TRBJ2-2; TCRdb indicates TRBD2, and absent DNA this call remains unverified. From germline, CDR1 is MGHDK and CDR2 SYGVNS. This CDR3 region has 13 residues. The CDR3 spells CASSGGDTGELFF.

The CDR3 protein is CASSKGEISYNEQFF. The chain carries TRBV5-6 and TRBJ2-1; checking the TCRdb D call of TRBD1 is not possible without DNA. The CDR3 runs to 15 residues. Germline V gives CDR1 SGHDT, CDR2 YYEEEE.

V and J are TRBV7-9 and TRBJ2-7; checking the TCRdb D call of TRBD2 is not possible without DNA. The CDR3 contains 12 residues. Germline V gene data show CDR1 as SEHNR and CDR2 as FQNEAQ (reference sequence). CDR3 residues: CASSFKGPSEYF. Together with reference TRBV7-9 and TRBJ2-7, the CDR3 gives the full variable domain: DTGVSQNPRHKITKRGQNVTFRCDPISEHNRLYWYRQTLGQGPEFLTYFQNEAQLEKSRLLSDRFSAERPKGSFSTLEIQRTEQGDSAMYLCASSFKGPSEYFGPGTRLTVT.

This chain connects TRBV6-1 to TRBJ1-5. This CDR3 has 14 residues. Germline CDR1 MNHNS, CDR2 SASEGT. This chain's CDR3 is CASSEPIINQPQHF.

The CDR3 here is CASSVAFGTQYNEQFF. V and J are TRBV9 and TRBJ2-1; no DNA is available, so the TRBD1 call from TCRdb remains unchecked. Germline CDR1 is SGDLS and CDR2 is YYNGEE. CDR3 length equals 16 residues.

CDR3 loop: CSATAGDRVYNEQFF. The gene calls are TRBV20-1 and TRBJ2-1; the TRBD1 assignment by TCRdb is unverifiable without DNA. This CDR3 has 15 residues. Germline CDR1 is DFQATT and CDR2 is SNEGSKA (reference sequence).

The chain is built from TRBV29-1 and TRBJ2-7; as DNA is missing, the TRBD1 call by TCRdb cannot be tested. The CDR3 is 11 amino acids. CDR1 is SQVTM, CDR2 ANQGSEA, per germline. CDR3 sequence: CSVEGVGEQYF.

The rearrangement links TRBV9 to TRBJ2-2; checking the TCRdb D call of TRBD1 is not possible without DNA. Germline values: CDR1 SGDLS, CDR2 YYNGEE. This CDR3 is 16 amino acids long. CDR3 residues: CASSVVGTGGVGELFF.

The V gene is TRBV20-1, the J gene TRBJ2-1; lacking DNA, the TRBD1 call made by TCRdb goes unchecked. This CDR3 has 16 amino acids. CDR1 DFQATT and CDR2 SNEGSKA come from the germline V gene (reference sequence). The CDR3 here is CSARAVGYRGPNEQFF.

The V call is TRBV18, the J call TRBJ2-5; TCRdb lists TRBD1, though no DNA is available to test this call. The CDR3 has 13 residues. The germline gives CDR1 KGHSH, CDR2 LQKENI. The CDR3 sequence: CASSPGTSETQYF.

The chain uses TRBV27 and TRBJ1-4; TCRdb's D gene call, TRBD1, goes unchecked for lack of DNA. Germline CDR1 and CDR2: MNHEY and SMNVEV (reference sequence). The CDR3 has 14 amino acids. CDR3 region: CASTPGLGNEKLFF.